This T cell receptor (beta chain) was sequenced during a study of blood T cell repertoires in COVID-19. About the study: PBMCs, B-cell-depleted T cells, or T cells were the source of the cDNA or gDNA that made up the material.

Sequencing was performed with immunoSEQ multiplex PCR; in TCRdb, only in-frame clones are kept and a portion is missing. The table has 200,000 to 250,000 clones, roughly 88% seen once; the top ten hold approximately 3.7%. The germline CDR1 and CDR2 sequences are SQVTM and ANQGSEA. The CDR3 totals 12 residues. After removal of 6 bases from V and 6 bases from J, the junction contained 3 bases not matched to a gene. Individuals in the exposed group had encountered a COVID-19 case within 2 weeks preceding study entry. The rearrangement joins TRBV29-1 to TRBJ2-7; 12 positions agree with TRBD1. The TCR comes from a woman in her thirties who had been exposed to COVID-19. Source material: PBMCs or T cells enriched from blood (not recorded which). CDR3 sequence: CSVRDRGPEQYF. The CDR3 DNA reads TGCAGCGTCCGGGACAGGGGGCCCGAGCAGTACTTC.